Following are 2 T cell receptor beta chains from one sample sequenced in a study of T-cell memory formation after mild COVID-19. TCRdb independently ran MiXCR on the 5' RACE reads; one entry per CDR3 protein. The sample comprises roughly 600,000 distinct CDR3 sequences, 18% of which are singletons, and 12% rests with the top ten. The specimen sequenced was PBMCs or a T cell subset sorted from them (not recorded which). The origin of the receptors is an adult woman who had mild COVID-19 (a few samples of this study predate the infection). Cell type and time point are not known.

This clonotype was observed a handful of times. This sequence joins TRBV7-9 and TRBJ2-7; D might be TRBD1 (6 bases). CDR1 SEHNR and CDR2 FQNEAQ come from the germline V gene (reference sequence). The V gene lost 5 bases and the J gene lost 2 bases, with 16 bases spanning the gap. The CDR3 covers 15 residues. The CDR3 nucleotides read TGTGCCAGCAGCGTCGGACAGAGAGAGACCTACGAGCAGTACTTC. Protein sequence: CASSVGQRETYEQYF. The full variable domain, completed using reference TRBV7-9 and TRBJ2-7, is DTGVSQNPRHKITKRGQNVTFRCDPISEHNRLYWYRQTLGQGPEFLTYFQNEAQLEKSRLLSDRFSAERPKGSFSTLEIQRTEQGDSAMYLCASSVGQRETYEQYFGPGTRLTVT.

This chain uses TRBV7-3 with TRBJ2-1, with D unclear. This CDR3 has 14 amino acids. CDR1 is SGHTA, CDR2 FQGTGA, per germline. V was shortened by 2 bases and J by 5 bases, with 10 bases between the two germline ends. CDR3 sequence (DNA): TGTGCCAGCAGCTTACTTGCAGATCACAATGAGCAGTTCTTC. This encodes CASSLLADHNEQFF.